This TCR beta chain was recovered during a study of OX40 agonist ivuxolimab in advanced cancers. The repertoire was sequenced with immunoSEQ multiplex PCR; TCRdb's copy has only in-frame clones and lacks some. Here the sample spans about 26,000 clones, around 85% being singletons. The CDR3 sequence is 14 residues long. Germline loops: CDR1 SGHTA, CDR2 FQGNSA. Trimming took off 4 bases at V and 5 bases at J, with 12 bases between the two ends. The specimen comprised CD4+ or CD8+ T cells sorted from blood, sampled in a trial of the OX40 agonist ivuxolimab. The chain combines TRBV7-2 with TRBJ2-1; D remains ambiguous. The source of this sequence is an adult with an advanced solid tumor such as melanoma, head and neck, liver or kidney cancer. CDR3 residues: CASSWVAADNEQFF. The CDR3 DNA is TGTGCCAGCAGCTGGGTGGCGGCCGACAATGAGCAGTTCTTC.